This T cell receptor beta chain was recorded in a study of identical twins' blood T cells. V was trimmed by 4 bases and J by 2 bases, leaving 10 bases between them. The CDR3 contains 13 residues. Germline lookup yields CDR1 SQVTM and CDR2 ANQGSEA. TCRdb re-called the 5' RACE reads through MiXCR, storing one row per CDR3 protein. The sample consists of roughly 380,000 distinct CDR3 sequences, over 25% of them appearing once. Sequencing input: PBMCs. This sequence originates from a woman between 18 and 55 years old in good health. The J gene is TRBJ2-3, the V gene TRBV29-1, with TRBD1 as a possible D gene (5 bases). The CDR3 coding sequence is TGCAGCGTTGCGACAGTATCCACAGATACGCAGTATTTT. This gives the protein CSVATVSTDTQYF.